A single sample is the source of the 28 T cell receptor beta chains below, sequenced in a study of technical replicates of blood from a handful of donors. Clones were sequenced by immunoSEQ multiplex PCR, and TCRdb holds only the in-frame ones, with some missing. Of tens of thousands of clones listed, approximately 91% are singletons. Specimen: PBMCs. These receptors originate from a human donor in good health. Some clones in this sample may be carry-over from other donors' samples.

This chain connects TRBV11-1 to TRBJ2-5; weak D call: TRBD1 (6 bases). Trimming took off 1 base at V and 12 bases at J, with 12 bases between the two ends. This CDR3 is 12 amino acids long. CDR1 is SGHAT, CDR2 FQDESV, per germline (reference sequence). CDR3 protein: CASSLGRDTKYF. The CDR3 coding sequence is TGTGCCAGCAGCTTAGGCCGGGACACCAAGTACTTC.

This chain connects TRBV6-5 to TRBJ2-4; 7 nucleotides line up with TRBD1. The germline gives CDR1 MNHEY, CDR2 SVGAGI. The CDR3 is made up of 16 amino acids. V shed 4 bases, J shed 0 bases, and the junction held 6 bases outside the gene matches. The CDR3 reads CASSSGTVLAKNIQYF. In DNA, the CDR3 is TGTGCCAGCAGTTCCGGGACAGTACTAGCCAAAAACATTCAGTACTTC.

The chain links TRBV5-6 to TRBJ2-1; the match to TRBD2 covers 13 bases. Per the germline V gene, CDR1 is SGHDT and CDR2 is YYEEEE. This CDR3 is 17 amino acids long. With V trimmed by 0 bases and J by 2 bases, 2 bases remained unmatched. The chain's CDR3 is CASSLVTSGGAYNEQFF. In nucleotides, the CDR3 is TGTGCCAGCAGCTTGGTTACTAGCGGGGGGGCCTACAATGAGCAGTTCTTC.

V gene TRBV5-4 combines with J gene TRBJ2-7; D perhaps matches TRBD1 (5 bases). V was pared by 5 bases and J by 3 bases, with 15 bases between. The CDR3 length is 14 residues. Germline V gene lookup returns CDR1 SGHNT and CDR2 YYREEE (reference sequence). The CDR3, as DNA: TGTGCCAGCAGGGCTAAGGGGCAGGGCTACGAGCAGTACTTC. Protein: CASRAKGQGYEQYF.

CDR3 amino acids: CASSVRLAGGRGELFF. CDR3 nucleotide sequence: TGTGCCAGCAGTGTCAGACTAGCGGGGGGGCGAGGGGAGCTGTTTTTT. The chain couples TRBV2 to TRBJ2-2, with TRBD2 matching over 14 bases. After removal of 4 bases from V and 8 bases from J, the junction contained 6 bases not matched to a gene. The CDR3 runs to 16 residues. Germline V gene sequence: CDR1 SNHLY, CDR2 FYNNEI.

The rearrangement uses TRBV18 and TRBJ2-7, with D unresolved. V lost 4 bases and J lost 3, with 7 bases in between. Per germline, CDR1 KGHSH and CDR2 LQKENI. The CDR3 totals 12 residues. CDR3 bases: TGTGCCAGCTCACGGCTAGACTACGAGCAGTACTTC. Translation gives CASSRLDYEQYF. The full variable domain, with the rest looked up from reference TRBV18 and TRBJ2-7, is NAGVMQNPRHLVRRRGQEARLRCSPMKGHSHVYWYRQLPEEGLKFMVYLQKENIIDESGMPKERFSAEFPKEGPSILRIQQVVRGDSAAYFCASSRLDYEQYFGPGTRLTVT.

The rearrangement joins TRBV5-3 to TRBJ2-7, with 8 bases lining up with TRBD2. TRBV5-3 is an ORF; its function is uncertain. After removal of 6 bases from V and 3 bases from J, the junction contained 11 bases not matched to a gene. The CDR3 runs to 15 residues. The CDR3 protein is CARTHNPGLDYEQYF. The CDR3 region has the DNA TGTGCCAGAACCCATAATCCGGGACTAGACTACGAGCAGTACTTC.

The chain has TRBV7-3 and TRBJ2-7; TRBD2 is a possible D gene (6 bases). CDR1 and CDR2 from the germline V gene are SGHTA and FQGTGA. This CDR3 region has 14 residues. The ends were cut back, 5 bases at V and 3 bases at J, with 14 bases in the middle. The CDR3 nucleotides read TGTGCCAGCAGCAGCGGAGGACTACACTACGAGCAGTACTTC. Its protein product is CASSSGGLHYEQYF.

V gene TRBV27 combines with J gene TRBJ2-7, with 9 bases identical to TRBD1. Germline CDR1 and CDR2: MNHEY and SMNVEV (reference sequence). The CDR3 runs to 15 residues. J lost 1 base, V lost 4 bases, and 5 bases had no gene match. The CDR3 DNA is TGTGCCAGCAGTTCGGGCGGGACAGGGTCCTACGAGCAGTACTTC. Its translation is CASSSGGTGSYEQYF.

CDR3: CASSELPGQGASTEAFF. CDR3 in DNA: TGTGCCAGCAGCGAACTTCCGGGACAGGGGGCGAGCACTGAAGCTTTCTTT. This chain connects TRBV5-5 to TRBJ1-1; 12 nucleotides align to TRBD1. With V trimmed by 4 bases and J by 4 bases, 11 bases remained unmatched. CDR1 and CDR2 from the germline V gene are SGHKS and YYEKEE (reference sequence). The length of the CDR3 is 17 residues.

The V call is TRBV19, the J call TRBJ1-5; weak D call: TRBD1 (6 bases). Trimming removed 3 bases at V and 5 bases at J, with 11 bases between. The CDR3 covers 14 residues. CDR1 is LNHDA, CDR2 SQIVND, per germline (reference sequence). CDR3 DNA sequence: TGTGCCAGTAGTATTAAGGGGGGGGATCAGCCCCAGCATTTT. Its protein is CASSIKGGDQPQHF.

The CDR3 DNA reads TGCGCCAGCAGCTTCCTCAGGGAGGGTGGCACTGAAGCTTTCTTT. It encodes CASSFLREGGTEAFF. The J gene is TRBJ1-1, the V gene TRBV5-1; a weak D match, TRBD1 (5 bases). This CDR3 is 15 amino acids long. V lost 2 bases and J lost 4, with 15 bases in between. Germline CDR1 is SGHRS and CDR2 is YFSETQ.

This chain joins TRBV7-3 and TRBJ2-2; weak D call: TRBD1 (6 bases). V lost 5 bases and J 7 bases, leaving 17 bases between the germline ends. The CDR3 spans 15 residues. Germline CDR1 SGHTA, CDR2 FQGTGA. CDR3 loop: CASSPGRTVGGELFF. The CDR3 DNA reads TGTGCCAGCAGCCCCGGTAGGACAGTTGGCGGGGAGCTGTTTTTT.

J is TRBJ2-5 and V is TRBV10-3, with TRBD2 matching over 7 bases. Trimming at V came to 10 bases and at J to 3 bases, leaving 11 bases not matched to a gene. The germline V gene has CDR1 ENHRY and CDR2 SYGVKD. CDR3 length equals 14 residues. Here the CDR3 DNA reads TGTGCCACGGGGGGTGGGGCCGGGGAAGAGACCCAGTACTTC. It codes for CATGGGAGEETQYF.

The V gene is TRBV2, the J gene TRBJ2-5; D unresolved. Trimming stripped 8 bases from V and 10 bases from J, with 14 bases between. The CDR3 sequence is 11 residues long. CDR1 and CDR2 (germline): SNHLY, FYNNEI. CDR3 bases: TGTGCCAGCTGCTTAAGAGAGGACCAGTACTTC. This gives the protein CASCLREDQYF.

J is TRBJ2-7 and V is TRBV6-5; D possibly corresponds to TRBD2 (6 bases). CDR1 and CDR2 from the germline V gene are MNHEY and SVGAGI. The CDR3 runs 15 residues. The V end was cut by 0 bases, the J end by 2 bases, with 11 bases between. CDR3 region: CASSYSLAGPYEQYF. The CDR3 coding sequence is TGTGCCAGCAGTTACTCGCTGGCGGGGCCCTACGAGCAGTACTTC.

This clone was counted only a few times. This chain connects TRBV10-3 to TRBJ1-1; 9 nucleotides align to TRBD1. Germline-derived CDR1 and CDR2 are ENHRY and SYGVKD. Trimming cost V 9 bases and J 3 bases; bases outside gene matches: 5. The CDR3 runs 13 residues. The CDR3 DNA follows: TGTGCCATTCGGGACAGGGAATACACTGAAGCTTTCTTT. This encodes CAIRDREYTEAFF.

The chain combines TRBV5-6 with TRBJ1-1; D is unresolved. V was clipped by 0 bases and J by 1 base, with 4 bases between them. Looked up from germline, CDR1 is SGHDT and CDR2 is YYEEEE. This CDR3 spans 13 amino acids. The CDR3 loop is CASSLGGNTEAFF. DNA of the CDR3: TGTGCCAGCAGCTTGGGAGGGAACACTGAAGCTTTCTTT.

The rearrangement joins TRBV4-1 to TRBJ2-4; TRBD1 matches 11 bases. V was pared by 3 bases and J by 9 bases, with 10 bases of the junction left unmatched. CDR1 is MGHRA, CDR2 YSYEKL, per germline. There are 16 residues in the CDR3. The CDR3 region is CASSQEGQGARSIQYF. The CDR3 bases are TGCGCCAGCAGCCAGGAAGGACAGGGGGCTAGAAGCATTCAGTACTTC.

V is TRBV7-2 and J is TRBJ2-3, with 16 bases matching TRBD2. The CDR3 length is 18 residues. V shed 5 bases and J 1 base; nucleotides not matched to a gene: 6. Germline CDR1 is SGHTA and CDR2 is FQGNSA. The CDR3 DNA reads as TGTGCCAGCAGCCGACCGGGACTAGCGGGGGGGCGCACAGATACGCAGTATTTT. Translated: CASSRPGLAGGRTDTQYF.

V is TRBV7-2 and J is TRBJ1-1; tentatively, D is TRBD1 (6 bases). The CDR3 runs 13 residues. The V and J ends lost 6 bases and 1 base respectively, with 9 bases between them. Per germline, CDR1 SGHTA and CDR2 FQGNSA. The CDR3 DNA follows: TGTGCCAGCAGAGCGACAGGGAACACTGAAGCTTTCTTT. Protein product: CASRATGNTEAFF.

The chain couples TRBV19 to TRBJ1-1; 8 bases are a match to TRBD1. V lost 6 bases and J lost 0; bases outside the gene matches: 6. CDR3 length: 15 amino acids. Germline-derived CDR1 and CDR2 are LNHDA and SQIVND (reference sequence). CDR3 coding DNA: TGTGCCAGTAGCCCAGGGGGCAGGTTGAACACTGAAGCTTTCTTT. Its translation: CASSPGGRLNTEAFF. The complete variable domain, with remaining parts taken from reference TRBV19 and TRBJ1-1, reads DGGITQSPKYLFRKEGQNVTLSCEQNLNHDAMYWYRQDPGQGLRLIYYSQIVNDFQKGDIAEGYSVSREKKESFPLTVTSAQKNPTAFYLCASSPGGRLNTEAFFGQGTRLTVV.

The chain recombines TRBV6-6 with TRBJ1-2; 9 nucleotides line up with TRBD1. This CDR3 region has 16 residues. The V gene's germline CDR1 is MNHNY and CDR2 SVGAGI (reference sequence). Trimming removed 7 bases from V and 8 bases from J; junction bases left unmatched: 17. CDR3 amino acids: CASIPGGTGKGAGYTF. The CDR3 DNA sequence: TGTGCCAGCATTCCCGGGGGGACAGGGAAAGGCGCGGGCTACACCTTC.

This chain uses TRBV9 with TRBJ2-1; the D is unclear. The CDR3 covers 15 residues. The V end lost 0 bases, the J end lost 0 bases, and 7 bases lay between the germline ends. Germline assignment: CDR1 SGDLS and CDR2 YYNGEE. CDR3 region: CASSVVPGSYNEQFF. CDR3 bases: TGTGCCAGCAGCGTAGTCCCCGGCTCCTACAATGAGCAGTTCTTC.

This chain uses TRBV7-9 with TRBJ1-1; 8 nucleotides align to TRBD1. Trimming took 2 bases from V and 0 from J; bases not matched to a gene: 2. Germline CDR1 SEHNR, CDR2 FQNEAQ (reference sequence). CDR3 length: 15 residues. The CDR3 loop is CASSLLTGVNTEAFF. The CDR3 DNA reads TGTGCCAGCAGCTTATTGACAGGGGTGAACACTGAAGCTTTCTTT.

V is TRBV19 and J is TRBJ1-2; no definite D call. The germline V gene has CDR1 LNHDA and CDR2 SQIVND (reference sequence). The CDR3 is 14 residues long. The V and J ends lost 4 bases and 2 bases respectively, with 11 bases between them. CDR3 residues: CASSTPNGNYGYTF. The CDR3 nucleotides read TGTGCCAGTAGTACCCCCAACGGGAACTATGGCTACACCTTC.

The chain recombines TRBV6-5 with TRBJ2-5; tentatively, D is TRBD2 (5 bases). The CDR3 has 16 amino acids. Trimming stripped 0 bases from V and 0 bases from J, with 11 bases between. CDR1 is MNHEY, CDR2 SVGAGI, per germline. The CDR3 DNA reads TGTGCCAGCAGTTACTCGATCGGAGGCAACCAAGAGACCCAGTACTTC. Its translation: CASSYSIGGNQETQYF.

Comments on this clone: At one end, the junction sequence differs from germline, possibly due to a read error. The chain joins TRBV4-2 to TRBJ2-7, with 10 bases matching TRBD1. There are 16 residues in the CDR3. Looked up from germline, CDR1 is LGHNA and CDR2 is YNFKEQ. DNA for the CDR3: TGTGCCAGCACCCAACTCGGGGGGACAGGGGTCTACGAGCAGTACTTC. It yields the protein CASTQLGGTGVYEQYF.